The 2 T cell receptor beta chains below were found in one sample sequenced in a study of blood T cell repertoires in COVID-19. Clones were sequenced by immunoSEQ multiplex PCR, and TCRdb holds only the in-frame ones, with some missing. This table has about 110,000 clones, 89% appearing once. Sequencing was done on a sample of peripheral blood. These receptors were taken from a man between 40 and 49 years old with active or convalescent COVID-19.

J is TRBJ2-2 and V is TRBV30, with D maybe TRBD1 (5 bases). Trimming left V 3 bases short and J 6 bases short, with 11 bases between. Germline CDR1 is GTSNPN and CDR2 is SVGIG (reference sequence). This CDR3 spans 13 amino acids. DNA for the CDR3: TGTGCCTGGAGCCCTCCAGGGTCCGGGGAGCTGTTTTTT. This gives the protein CAWSPPGSGELFF.

The chain combines TRBV28 with TRBJ2-1; 8 nucleotides align to TRBD2. The ends lost 5 bases at V and 2 bases at J; junction bases unmatched: 8. From germline, CDR1 is MDHEN and CDR2 SYDVKM. There are 16 residues in the CDR3. CDR3 region: CASSPLAGRTYNEQFF. CDR3 nucleotides: TGTGCCAGCAGTCCTCTAGCGGGTCGGACCTACAATGAGCAGTTCTTC.